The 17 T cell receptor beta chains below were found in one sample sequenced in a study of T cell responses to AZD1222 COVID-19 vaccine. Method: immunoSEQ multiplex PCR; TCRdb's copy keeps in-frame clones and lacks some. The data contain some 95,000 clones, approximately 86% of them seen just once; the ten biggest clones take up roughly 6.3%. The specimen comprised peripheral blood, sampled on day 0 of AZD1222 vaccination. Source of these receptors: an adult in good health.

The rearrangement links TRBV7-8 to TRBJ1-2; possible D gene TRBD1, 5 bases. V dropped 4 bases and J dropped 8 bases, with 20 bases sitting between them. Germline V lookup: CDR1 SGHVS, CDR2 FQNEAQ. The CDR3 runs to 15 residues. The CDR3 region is CASSSPPAGHNGYTF. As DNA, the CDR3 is TGTGCCAGCAGCTCCCCCCCCGCGGGGCATAACGGCTACACCTTC. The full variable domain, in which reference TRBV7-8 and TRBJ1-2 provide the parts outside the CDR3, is GAGVSQSPRYKVAKRGQDVALRCDPISGHVSLFWYQQALGQGPEFLTYFQNEAQLDKSGLPSDRFFAERPEGSVSTLKIQRTQQEDSAVYLCASSSPPAGHNGYTFGSGTRLTVV.

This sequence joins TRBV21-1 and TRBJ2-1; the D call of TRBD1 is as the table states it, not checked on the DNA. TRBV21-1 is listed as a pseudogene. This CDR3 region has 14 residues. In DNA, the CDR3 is TGTGCCAGCAGCAACAGGGCTAACTACAATGAGCAGTTCTTC. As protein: CASSNRANYNEQFF.

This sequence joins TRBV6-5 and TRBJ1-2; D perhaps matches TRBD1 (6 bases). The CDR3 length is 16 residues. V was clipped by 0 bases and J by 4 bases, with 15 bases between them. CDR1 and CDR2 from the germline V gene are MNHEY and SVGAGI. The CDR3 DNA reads TGTGCCAGCAGTTACTCTAGGCGGGGGCTACGCTATGGCTACACCTTC. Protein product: CASSYSRRGLRYGYTF.

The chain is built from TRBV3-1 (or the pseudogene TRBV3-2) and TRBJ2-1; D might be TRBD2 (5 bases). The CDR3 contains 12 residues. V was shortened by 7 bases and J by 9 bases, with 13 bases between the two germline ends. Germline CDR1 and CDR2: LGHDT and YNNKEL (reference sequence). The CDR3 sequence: CASTGLLSEQFF. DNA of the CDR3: TGTGCCAGCACCGGACTTTTGTCTGAGCAGTTCTTC.

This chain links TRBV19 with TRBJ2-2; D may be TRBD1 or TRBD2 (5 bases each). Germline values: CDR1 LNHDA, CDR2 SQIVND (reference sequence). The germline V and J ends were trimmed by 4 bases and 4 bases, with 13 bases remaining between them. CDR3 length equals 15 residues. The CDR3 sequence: CASSTGTAGTGELFF. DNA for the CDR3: TGTGCCAGTAGTACAGGGACCGCGGGCACCGGGGAGCTGTTTTTT.

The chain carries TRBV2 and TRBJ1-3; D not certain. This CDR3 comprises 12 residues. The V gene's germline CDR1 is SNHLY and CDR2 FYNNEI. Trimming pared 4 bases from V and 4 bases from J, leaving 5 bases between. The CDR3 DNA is TGTGCCAGCAGTGTATCAGGAAACACCATATATTTT. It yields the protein CASSVSGNTIYF.

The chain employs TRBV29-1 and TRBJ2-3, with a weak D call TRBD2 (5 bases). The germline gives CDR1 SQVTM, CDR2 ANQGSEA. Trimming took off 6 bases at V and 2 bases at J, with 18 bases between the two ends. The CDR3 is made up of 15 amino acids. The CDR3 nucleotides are TGCAGCGTAGCTGAACGAGGAGCGGCCACAGATACGCAGTATTTT. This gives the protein CSVAERGAATDTQYF.

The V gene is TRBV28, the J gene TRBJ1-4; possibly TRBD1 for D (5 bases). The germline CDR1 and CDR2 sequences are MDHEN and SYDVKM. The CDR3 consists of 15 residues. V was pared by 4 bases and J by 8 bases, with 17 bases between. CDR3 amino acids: CASSSGGGDEEKLFF. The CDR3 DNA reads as TGTGCCAGCAGTTCCGGGGGGGGTGATGAGGAAAAACTGTTTTTT. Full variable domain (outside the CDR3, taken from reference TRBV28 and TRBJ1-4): DVKVTQSSRYLVKRTGEKVFLECVQDMDHENMFWYRQDPGLGLRLIYFSYDVKMKEKGDIPEGYSVSREKKERFSLILESASTNQTSMYLCASSSGGGDEEKLFFGSGTQLSVL.

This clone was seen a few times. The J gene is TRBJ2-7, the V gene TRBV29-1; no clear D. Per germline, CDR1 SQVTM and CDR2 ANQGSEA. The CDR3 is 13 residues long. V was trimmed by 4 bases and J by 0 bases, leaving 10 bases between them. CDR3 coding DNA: TGCAGCGTTGCTCCCTCAGGCTCCTACGAGCAGTACTTC. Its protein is CSVAPSGSYEQYF.

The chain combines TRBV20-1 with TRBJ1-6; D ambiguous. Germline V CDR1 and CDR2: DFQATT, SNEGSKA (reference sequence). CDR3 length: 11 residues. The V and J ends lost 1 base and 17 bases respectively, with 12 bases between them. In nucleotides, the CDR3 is TGCAGTGCTAGAGTTAACAGCCGCTTCCACTTT. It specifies CSARVNSRFHF.

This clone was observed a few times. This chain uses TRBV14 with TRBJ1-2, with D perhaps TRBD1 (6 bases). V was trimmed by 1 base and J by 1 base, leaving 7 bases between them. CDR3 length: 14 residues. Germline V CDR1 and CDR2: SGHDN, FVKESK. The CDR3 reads CASSQGGHNYGYTF. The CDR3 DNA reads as TGTGCCAGCAGCCAAGGGGGACATAACTATGGCTACACCTTC.

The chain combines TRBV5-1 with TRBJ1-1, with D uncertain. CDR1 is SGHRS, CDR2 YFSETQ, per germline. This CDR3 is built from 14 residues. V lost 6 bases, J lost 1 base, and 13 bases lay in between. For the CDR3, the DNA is TGCGCCAGCACCCTAGACACAACGAACACTGAAGCTTTCTTT. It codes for CASTLDTTNTEAFF. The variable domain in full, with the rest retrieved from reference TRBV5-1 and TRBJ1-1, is KAGVTQTPRYLIKTRGQQVTLSCSPISGHRSVSWYQQTPGQGLQFLFEYFSETQRNKGNFPGRFSGRQFSNSRSEMNVSTLELGDSALYLCASTLDTTNTEAFFGQGTRLTVV.

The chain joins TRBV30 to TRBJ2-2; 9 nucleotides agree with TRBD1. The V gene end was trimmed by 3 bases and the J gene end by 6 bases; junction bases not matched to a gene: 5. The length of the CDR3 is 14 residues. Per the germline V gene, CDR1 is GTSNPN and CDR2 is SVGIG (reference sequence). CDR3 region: CAWRPGTGPGELFF. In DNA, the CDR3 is TGTGCCTGGAGACCAGGGACAGGGCCCGGGGAGCTGTTTTTT.

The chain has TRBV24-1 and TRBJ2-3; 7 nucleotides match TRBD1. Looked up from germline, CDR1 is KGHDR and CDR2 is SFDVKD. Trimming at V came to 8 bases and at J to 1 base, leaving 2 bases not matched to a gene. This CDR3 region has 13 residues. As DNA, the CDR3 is TGTGCCACCAAGGGGGCGGGCACAGATACGCAGTATTTT. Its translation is CATKGAGTDTQYF.

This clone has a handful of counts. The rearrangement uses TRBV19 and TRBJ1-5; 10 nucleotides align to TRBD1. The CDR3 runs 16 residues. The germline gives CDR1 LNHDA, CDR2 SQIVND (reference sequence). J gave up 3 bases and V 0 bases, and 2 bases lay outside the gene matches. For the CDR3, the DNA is TGTGCCAGTAGTATAGACGGACAGGGGGTCAATCAGCCCCAGCATTTT. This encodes CASSIDGQGVNQPQHF. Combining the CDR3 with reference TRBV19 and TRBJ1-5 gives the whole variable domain DGGITQSPKYLFRKEGQNVTLSCEQNLNHDAMYWYRQDPGQGLRLIYYSQIVNDFQKGDIAEGYSVSREKKESFPLTVTSAQKNPTAFYLCASSIDGQGVNQPQHFGDGTRLSIL.

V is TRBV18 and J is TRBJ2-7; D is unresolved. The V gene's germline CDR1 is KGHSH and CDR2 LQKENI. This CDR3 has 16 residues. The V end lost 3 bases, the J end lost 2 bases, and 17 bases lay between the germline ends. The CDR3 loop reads CASSPSEGIETYEQYF. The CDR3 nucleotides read TGTGCCAGCTCACCCTCCGAAGGGATTGAAACCTACGAGCAGTACTTC.

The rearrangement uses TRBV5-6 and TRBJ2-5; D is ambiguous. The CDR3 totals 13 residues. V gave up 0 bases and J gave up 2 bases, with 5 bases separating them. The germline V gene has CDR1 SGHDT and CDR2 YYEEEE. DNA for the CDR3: TGTGCCAGCAGCTTGGCCCTACAAGAGACCCAGTACTTC. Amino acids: CASSLALQETQYF.